The clone carrying this T cell receptor beta chain was observed once. The antigen is unknown. The record originates from a study of long-term antiretroviral therapy in people with HIV. Treatment locations for all participants with HIV were in the United States. It was version v3.0 of the immunoSEQ assay that was run at survey level. Per-sample TRB depth target: roughly 40,000-50,000 T-cell genomes. Clones were read by immunoSEQ multiplex PCR, and TCRdb kept only the in-frame ones, dropping some. Of 20,000 to 30,000 clones in the sample, about 85% are singletons; the top ten hold less than 9.5%. Study-wide points: Drawn between about 2004 and 2018, the blood was possibly obtained under older ART regimens. Diversity measured after ART increased yet remained under transplant donor controls.

The source material was unsorted PBMCs, sampled roughly 4.8 years after starting antiretroviral therapy. The receptor was derived from a man aged 35-49 years with HIV.

As DNA, the CDR3 is TGTGCCAGCAGCTTGAGACTAGCGGGAGCGAGTGAGCAGTTCTTC. This gives the protein CASSLRLAGASEQFF. The rearrangement uses TRBV5-6 and TRBJ2-1, with 12 bases fitting TRBD2. V dropped 1 base and J dropped 9; count of bases not matched to a gene: 5. The CDR3 length is 15 residues. Germline CDR1 is SGHDT and CDR2 is YYEEEE.